The T cell receptor beta chain under discussion was sequenced for a study of CD8 T cells in ankylosing spondylitis. Via MiXCR, TCRdb re-called the 5' RACE reads, giving one row per CDR3 protein. The sample carries about 140,000 distinct CDR3 sequences, 7.5% to 9.5% recorded once. The table lists this clonotype with many counts. The CDR3 runs to 15 residues. V lost 2 bases, J lost 10 bases, and 10 bases stayed unmatched. CDR1 is MNHEY, CDR2 SVGEGT, per germline. The chain links TRBV6-2 or TRBV6-3 to TRBJ2-1, with 8 bases that match TRBD2. Sequencing was performed on synovial fluid, either unsorted or a sorted T cell fraction (not recorded which). This TCR was sampled from a male donor with ankylosing spondylitis. The CDR3: CASSYPQRGFSEQFF. CDR3 bases: TGTGCCAGCAGTTACCCCCAGCGGGGGTTTTCCGAGCAGTTCTTC.